This T cell receptor beta chain was sequenced in a study of T cell changes during pregnancy in multiple sclerosis. Assay: immunoSEQ multiplex PCR; the TCRdb copy retains only in-frame clones and omits some. The sample shows roughly 69,000 clones, roughly 93% of them seen only once. The sequence derives from a female donor with multiple sclerosis, enrolled in a pregnancy study. Sequences were derived from peripheral blood, sampled in the third trimester of pregnancy.

CDR3 protein: CASSWGTSGGYGELFF. Here the CDR3 DNA reads TGTGCCAGCAGCTGGGGGACTAGCGGGGGGTACGGGGAGCTGTTTTTT. The chain recombines TRBV11-2 with TRBJ2-2; 15 bases agree with TRBD2. V lost 4 bases, J lost 7 bases, and 4 bases stayed unmatched. Germline V gene data show CDR1 as SGHAT and CDR2 as FQNNGV. The CDR3 consists of 16 residues.